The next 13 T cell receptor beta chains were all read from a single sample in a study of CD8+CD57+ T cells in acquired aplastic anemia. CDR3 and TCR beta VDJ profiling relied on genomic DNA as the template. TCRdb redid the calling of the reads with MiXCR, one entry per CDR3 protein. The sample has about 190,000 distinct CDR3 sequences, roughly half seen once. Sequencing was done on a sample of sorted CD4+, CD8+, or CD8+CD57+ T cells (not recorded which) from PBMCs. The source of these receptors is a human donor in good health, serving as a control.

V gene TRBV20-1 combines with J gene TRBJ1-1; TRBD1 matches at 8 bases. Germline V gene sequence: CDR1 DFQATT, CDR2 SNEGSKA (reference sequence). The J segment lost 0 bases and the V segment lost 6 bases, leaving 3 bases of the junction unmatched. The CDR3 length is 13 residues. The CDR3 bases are TGCAGTGCCAGGGGACAGGTGAACACTGAAGCTTTCTTT. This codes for CSARGQVNTEAFF.

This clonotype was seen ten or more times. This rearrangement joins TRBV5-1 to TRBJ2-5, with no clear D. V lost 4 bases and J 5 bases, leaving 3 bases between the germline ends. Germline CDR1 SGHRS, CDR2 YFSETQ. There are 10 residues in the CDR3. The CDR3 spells CASSGETQYF. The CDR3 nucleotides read TGCGCCAGCAGCGGGGAGACCCAGTACTTC.

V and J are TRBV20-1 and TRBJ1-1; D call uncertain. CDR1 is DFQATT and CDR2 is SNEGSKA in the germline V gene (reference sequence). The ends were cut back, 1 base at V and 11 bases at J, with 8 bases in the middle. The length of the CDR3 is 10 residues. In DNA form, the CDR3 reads TGCAGTGCTAGAGGCGGCAGGGCTTTCTTT. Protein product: CSARGGRAFF.

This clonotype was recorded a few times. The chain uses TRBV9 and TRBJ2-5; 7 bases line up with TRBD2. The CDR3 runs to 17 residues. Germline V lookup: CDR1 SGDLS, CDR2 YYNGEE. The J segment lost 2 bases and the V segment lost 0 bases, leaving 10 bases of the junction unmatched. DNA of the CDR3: TGTGCCAGCAGCGTAGATTCCGCGGGGGACCTACAAGAGACCCAGTACTTC. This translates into CASSVDSAGDLQETQYF. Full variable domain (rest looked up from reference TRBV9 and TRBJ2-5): DSGVTQTPKHLITATGQRVTLRCSPRSGDLSVYWYQQSLDQGLQFLIQYYNGEERAKGNILERFSAQQFPDLHSELNLSSLELGDSALYFCASSVDSAGDLQETQYFGPGTRLLVL.

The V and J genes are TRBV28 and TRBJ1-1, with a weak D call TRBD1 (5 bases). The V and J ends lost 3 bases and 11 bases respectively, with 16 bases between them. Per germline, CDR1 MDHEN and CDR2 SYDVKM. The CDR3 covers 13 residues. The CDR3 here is CASSFGRGRQAFF. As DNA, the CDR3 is TGTGCCAGCAGTTTTGGGAGGGGTAGACAGGCTTTCTTT.

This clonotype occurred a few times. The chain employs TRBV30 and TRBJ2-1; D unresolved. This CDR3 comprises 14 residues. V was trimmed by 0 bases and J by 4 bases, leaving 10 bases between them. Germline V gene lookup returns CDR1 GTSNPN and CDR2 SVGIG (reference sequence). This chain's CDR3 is CAWSVASIYNEQFF. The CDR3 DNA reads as TGTGCCTGGAGTGTTGCAAGTATATACAATGAGCAGTTCTTC.

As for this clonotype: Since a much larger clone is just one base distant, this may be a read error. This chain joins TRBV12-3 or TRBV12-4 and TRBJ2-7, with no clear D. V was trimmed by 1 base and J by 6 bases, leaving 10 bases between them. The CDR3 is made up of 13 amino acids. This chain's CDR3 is CASSLGLFCEQYF. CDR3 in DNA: TGTGCCAGCAGTTTAGGTTTGTTCTGCGAGCAGTACTTC.

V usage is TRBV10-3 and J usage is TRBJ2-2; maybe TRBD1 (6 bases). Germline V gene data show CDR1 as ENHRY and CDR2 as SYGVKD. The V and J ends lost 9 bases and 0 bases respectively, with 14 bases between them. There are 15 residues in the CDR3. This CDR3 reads CAINSGAANTGELFF. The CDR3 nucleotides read TGTGCCATTAACTCAGGGGCTGCGAACACCGGGGAGCTGTTTTTT.

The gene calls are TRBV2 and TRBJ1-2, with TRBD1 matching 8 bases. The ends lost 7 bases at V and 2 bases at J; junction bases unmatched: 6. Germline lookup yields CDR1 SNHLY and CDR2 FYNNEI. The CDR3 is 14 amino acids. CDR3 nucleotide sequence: TGTGCCAGCACCGATGACAGGGGCAACTATGGCTACACCTTC. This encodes CASTDDRGNYGYTF.

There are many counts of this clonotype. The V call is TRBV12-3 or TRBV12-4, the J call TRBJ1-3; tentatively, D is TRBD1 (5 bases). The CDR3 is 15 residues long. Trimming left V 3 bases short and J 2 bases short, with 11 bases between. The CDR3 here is CASSFNVGAGNTIYF. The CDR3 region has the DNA TGTGCCAGCAGTTTTAATGTAGGGGCTGGAAACACCATATATTTT.

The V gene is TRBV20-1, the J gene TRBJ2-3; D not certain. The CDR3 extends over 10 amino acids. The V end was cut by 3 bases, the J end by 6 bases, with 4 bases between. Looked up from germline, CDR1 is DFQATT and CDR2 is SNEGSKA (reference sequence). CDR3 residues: CSASGDTQYF. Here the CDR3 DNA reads TGCAGTGCTAGCGGGGATACGCAGTATTTT.

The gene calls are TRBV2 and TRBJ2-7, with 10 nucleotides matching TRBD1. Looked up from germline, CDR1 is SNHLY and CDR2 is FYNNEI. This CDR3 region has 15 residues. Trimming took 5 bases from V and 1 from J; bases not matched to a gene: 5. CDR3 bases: TGTGCCAGCAGTACCGGGACAGGGGCTTCCTACGAGCAGTACTTC. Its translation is CASSTGTGASYEQYF.

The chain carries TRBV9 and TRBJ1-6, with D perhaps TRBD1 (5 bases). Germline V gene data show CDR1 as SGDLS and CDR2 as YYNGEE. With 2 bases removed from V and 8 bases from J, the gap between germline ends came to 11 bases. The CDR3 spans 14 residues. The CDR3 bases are TGTGCCAGCAGCGTCCAGGGATGGTATTCACCCCTCCACTTT. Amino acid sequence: CASSVQGWYSPLHF. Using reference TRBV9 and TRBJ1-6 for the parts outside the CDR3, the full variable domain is DSGVTQTPKHLITATGQRVTLRCSPRSGDLSVYWYQQSLDQGLQFLIQYYNGEERAKGNILERFSAQQFPDLHSELNLSSLELGDSALYFCASSVQGWYSPLHFGNGTRLTVT.